These 30 T cell receptor beta chains share one sample of origin, sequenced in a study of blood T cell repertoires in COVID-19. The method was immunoSEQ multiplex PCR; TCRdb's version includes in-frame clones alone and lacks a portion of them. The profile shows 65,000 to 75,000 clones, under 95% of them singletons. Sequenced sample: peripheral blood. These receptor sequences come from a man aged 50 to 59 with acute or convalescent COVID-19.

The chain employs TRBV18 and TRBJ2-1, with D maybe TRBD2 (6 bases). Germline V lookup: CDR1 KGHSH, CDR2 LQKENI. V was trimmed by 1 base and J by 0 bases, leaving 10 bases between them. The CDR3 is 16 residues long. CDR3 sequence (DNA): TGTGCCAGCTCACCACGGGACTCGAGCTCCTACAATGAGCAGTTCTTC. It specifies CASSPRDSSSYNEQFF. Full variable domain (rest looked up from reference TRBV18 and TRBJ2-1): NAGVMQNPRHLVRRRGQEARLRCSPMKGHSHVYWYRQLPEEGLKFMVYLQKENIIDESGMPKERFSAEFPKEGPSILRIQQVVRGDSAAYFCASSPRDSSSYNEQFFGPGTRLTVL.

The table lists this clone with a few counts. This specimen includes other DNA sequences encoding the same CDR3. The chain recombines TRBV27 with TRBJ2-3; no definite D call. This CDR3 is 13 amino acids long. V lost 7 bases and J 0 bases, leaving 8 bases between the germline ends. Germline lookup yields CDR1 MNHEY and CDR2 SMNVEV (reference sequence). CDR3 sequence reads: CASKLASTDTQYF. As DNA, the CDR3 is TGTGCCAGCAAATTGGCTAGCACAGATACGCAGTATTTT.

In nucleotides, the CDR3 is TGTGCCAGCAGTTTTATCACAGATACGCAGTATTTT. Translated: CASSFITDTQYF. The gene calls are TRBV12-3 or TRBV12-4 and TRBJ2-3, with D hard to call. Trimming stripped 3 bases from V and 2 bases from J, with 3 bases between. There are 12 residues in the CDR3.

The CDR3 sequence is CASRTDGTAKETQYF. CDR3 sequence (DNA): TGTGCCAGTAGGACCGACGGGACAGCCAAAGAGACCCAGTACTTC. The chain joins TRBV19 to TRBJ2-5; 7 positions match TRBD1. This CDR3 region has 15 residues. In germline, CDR1 is LNHDA, CDR2 SQIVND (reference sequence). Trimming at V came to 6 bases and at J to 3 bases, leaving 10 bases not matched to a gene. The full variable domain, completed using reference TRBV19 and TRBJ2-5, is DGGITQSPKYLFRKEGQNVTLSCEQNLNHDAMYWYRQDPGQGLRLIYYSQIVNDFQKGDIAEGYSVSREKKESFPLTVTSAQKNPTAFYLCASRTDGTAKETQYFGPGTRLLVL.

This clone was detected once. This chain links TRBV5-1 with TRBJ2-5, with 7 bases identical to TRBD1. From germline, CDR1 is SGHRS and CDR2 YFSETQ. The CDR3 sequence is 15 residues long. The ends lost 0 bases at V and 5 bases at J; junction bases unmatched: 7. The CDR3 DNA reads as TGCGCCAGCAGCTTGGGGACAGGCATGGGGGAGACCCAGTACTTC. Translated, it gives CASSLGTGMGETQYF.

This chain uses TRBV11-3 with TRBJ2-7; 10 bases agree with TRBD2. Germline V gene lookup returns CDR1 SGHNT and CDR2 YENEEA. The CDR3 has 17 amino acids. After removal of 2 bases from V and 2 bases from J, the junction contained 9 bases not matched to a gene. CDR3 amino acids: CASSLRGGTSAAYEQYF. The DNA of the CDR3 is TGTGCCAGCAGCTTAAGGGGAGGGACTAGCGCTGCCTACGAGCAGTACTTC.

The chain carries TRBV2 and TRBJ2-7; tentative D call: TRBD1 (5 bases). There are 14 residues in the CDR3. V lost 6 bases to trimming and J lost 3 bases, with 15 bases between them. Germline loops: CDR1 SNHLY, CDR2 FYNNEI. Here the CDR3 DNA reads TGTGCCAGCAGCCAGGGTTCGGCACTCTACGAGCAGTACTTC. Protein sequence: CASSQGSALYEQYF.

V is TRBV2 and J is TRBJ1-2; TRBD1 agrees at 7 bases. The junction had 10 bases not matched to a gene; V was cut back by 7 bases and J by 2 bases. The CDR3 is 15 residues long. Germline CDR1 and CDR2: SNHLY and FYNNEI. DNA for the CDR3: TGTGCCAGCAACCTCCGGGACAGCGGGAACTATGGCTACACCTTC. This translates into CASNLRDSGNYGYTF.

The V call is TRBV28, the J call TRBJ1-4, with no clear D. The CDR3 spans 13 residues. V was pared by 6 bases and J by 4 bases, with 9 bases between. From germline, CDR1 is MDHEN and CDR2 SYDVKM. The CDR3 is CASRDGNNEKLFF. The DNA for the CDR3 is TGTGCCAGCAGGGACGGGAATAATGAAAAACTGTTTTTT.

This rearrangement joins TRBV19 to TRBJ2-7; 7 bases line up with TRBD2. The CDR3 has 15 amino acids. J gave up 2 bases and V 5 bases, and 9 bases lay outside the gene matches. Germline V gene sequence: CDR1 LNHDA, CDR2 SQIVND (reference sequence). The CDR3 sequence is CASSRGPSGAYEQYF. CDR3 DNA sequence: TGTGCCAGTAGTCGGGGCCCTAGCGGTGCCTACGAGCAGTACTTC. The full variable domain, its missing parts supplied by reference TRBV19 and TRBJ2-7, is DGGITQSPKYLFRKEGQNVTLSCEQNLNHDAMYWYRQDPGQGLRLIYYSQIVNDFQKGDIAEGYSVSREKKESFPLTVTSAQKNPTAFYLCASSRGPSGAYEQYFGPGTRLTVT.

This chain links TRBV12-3 or TRBV12-4 with TRBJ1-1; D remains ambiguous. CDR3 length: 13 residues. Trimming removed 3 bases from V and 4 bases from J, with 9 bases in between. The CDR3 here is CASSFGTGTEAFF. Here the CDR3 DNA reads TGTGCCAGCAGTTTTGGTACGGGCACTGAAGCTTTCTTT.

The chain joins TRBV7-2 to TRBJ2-2, with TRBD2 matching over 7 bases. Per germline, CDR1 SGHTA and CDR2 FQGNSA. This CDR3 has 15 residues. With V trimmed by 5 bases and J by 1 base, 4 bases remained unmatched. The CDR3 DNA reads as TGTGCCAGCAGCACAAGCGGGGTGAACACCGGGGAGCTGTTTTTT. Encoded protein: CASSTSGVNTGELFF.

This sequence joins TRBV10-1 and TRBJ1-2; D remains ambiguous. V lost 7 bases, J lost 4 bases, and 13 bases lay in between. CDR3 length: 13 residues. Per germline, CDR1 WNHNN and CDR2 SYGVQD (reference sequence). Here the CDR3 DNA reads TGCGCCAGCATCGGACTGGGCGGCTATGGCTACACCTTC. Translated, it gives CASIGLGGYGYTF.

V usage is TRBV28 and J usage is TRBJ2-3; 9 nucleotides align to TRBD2. This CDR3 is built from 15 residues. V lost 3 bases and J lost 4; bases outside the gene matches: 5. Germline CDR1 and CDR2: MDHEN and SYDVKM. In DNA, the CDR3 is TGTGCCAGCAGTTTTGCGGGAGGGCCACCAGATACGCAGTATTTT. Its translation is CASSFAGGPPDTQYF.

A single count supports this clone. The rearrangement joins TRBV9 to TRBJ1-4; D might be TRBD1 (6 bases). Per germline, CDR1 SGDLS and CDR2 YYNGEE. This CDR3 has 15 amino acids. The V gene lost 4 bases and the J gene lost 8 bases, with 18 bases spanning the gap. The CDR3 here is CASSLGAGATEKLFF. CDR3 nucleotide sequence: TGTGCCAGCAGCTTGGGGGCTGGAGCTACCGAAAAACTGTTTTTT.

The chain joins TRBV5-1 to TRBJ2-3; D unresolved. V was shortened by 1 base and J by 0 bases, with 12 bases between the two germline ends. The CDR3 runs to 16 residues. Germline CDR1 and CDR2: SGHRS and YFSETQ. Here the CDR3 DNA reads TGCGCCAGCAGCTTGCAGACTGCCGCTAGCACAGATACGCAGTATTTT. Its translation: CASSLQTAASTDTQYF. The full variable domain, rest sourced from reference TRBV5-1 and TRBJ2-3, is KAGVTQTPRYLIKTRGQQVTLSCSPISGHRSVSWYQQTPGQGLQFLFEYFSETQRNKGNFPGRFSGRQFSNSRSEMNVSTLELGDSALYLCASSLQTAASTDTQYFGPGTRLTVL.

CDR3 sequence: CAWSVEGTTQYF. Here the CDR3 DNA reads TGTGCCTGGAGTGTGGAGGGGACGACCCAGTACTTC. This chain connects TRBV30 to TRBJ2-5, with D perhaps matching TRBD2 (6 bases). The germline V gene encodes CDR1 GTSNPN and CDR2 SVGIG (reference sequence). Deletions cut 0 bases from V and 7 bases from J, with 9 bases between. This CDR3 region has 12 residues. The full variable domain, rest sourced from reference TRBV30 and TRBJ2-5, is SQTIHQWPATLVQPVGSPLSLECTVEGTSNPNLYWYRQAAGRGLQLLFYSVGIGQISSEVPQNLSASRPQDRQFILSSKKLLLSDSGFYLCAWSVEGTTQYFGPGTRLLVL.

V is TRBV4-2 and J is TRBJ1-2, with 10 positions matching TRBD1. The length of the CDR3 is 13 residues. V lost 5 bases and J lost 6; bases outside the gene matches: 3. Germline V lookup: CDR1 LGHNA, CDR2 YNFKEQ. The CDR3 loop is CASSADRGDGYTF. The CDR3 DNA reads as TGTGCCAGCAGCGCGGACAGGGGGGATGGCTACACCTTC.

This chain links TRBV4-1 with TRBJ2-5, with 9 bases aligning to TRBD1. With 1 base clipped from V and 5 bases from J, the junction kept 8 bases outside the gene matches. CDR3 length: 16 residues. Per the germline V gene, CDR1 is MGHRA and CDR2 is YSYEKL. The CDR3 coding sequence is TGCGCCAGCAGCCAAGGTGGGGACAGGGAGGAGGAGACCCAGTACTTC. Encoded protein: CASSQGGDREEETQYF.

V and J are TRBV6-2 or TRBV6-3 and TRBJ2-1; the match to TRBD2 covers 8 bases. The CDR3 runs to 16 residues. Per germline, CDR1 MNHEY and CDR2 SVGEGT. V was clipped by 1 base and J by 8 bases; unmatched bases: 10. The CDR3 loop is CASSYFSRTSNHEQFF. Here the CDR3 DNA reads TGTGCCAGCAGTTACTTCTCCCGGACTAGCAATCATGAGCAGTTCTTC.

The rearrangement joins TRBV7-6 to TRBJ2-7; D is ambiguous. CDR3 length: 14 residues. V lost 4 bases and J lost 4, with 14 bases in between. CDR1 is SGHVS and CDR2 is FNYEAQ in the germline V gene. CDR3 in DNA: TGTGCCAGCAGCTCCCAAAGTGAGGTATACGAGCAGTACTTC. It specifies CASSSQSEVYEQYF.

This chain joins TRBV5-6 and TRBJ2-3, with 8 bases lining up with TRBD2. Germline CDR1 and CDR2: SGHDT and YYEEEE. With V trimmed by 0 bases and J by 2 bases, 5 bases remained unmatched. This CDR3 contains 16 residues. CDR3 sequence (DNA): TGTGCCAGCAGCTTGGGGCTAGCGGGTATCACAGATACGCAGTATTTT. This translates into CASSLGLAGITDTQYF.

J is TRBJ2-1 and V is TRBV7-5; TRBD2, as called in the table, went unchecked against the DNA. TRBV7-5 is a pseudogene. The CDR3 length is 12 residues. The CDR3 loop reads CARSLVAGEQFF. In DNA, the CDR3 is TGTGCCAGAAGCTTAGTGGCGGGTGAGCAGTTCTTC.

The CDR3 sequence: CASSTRTGGINEQYF. As DNA, the CDR3 is TGTGCCAGCAGTACCAGGACAGGGGGCATAAACGAGCAGTACTTC. The J gene is TRBJ2-7, the V gene TRBV28; TRBD1 matches at 11 bases. This CDR3 comprises 15 residues. Germline-derived CDR1 and CDR2 are MDHEN and SYDVKM. With V trimmed by 5 bases and J by 5 bases, 8 bases remained unmatched.

This rearrangement joins TRBV6-5 to TRBJ2-1; TRBD2 agrees at 10 bases. After removal of 6 bases from V and 6 bases from J, the junction contained 5 bases not matched to a gene. This CDR3 has 14 residues. Germline CDR1 is MNHEY and CDR2 is SVGAGI. This CDR3 is CASSRSGGANEQFF. The CDR3 nucleotides are TGTGCCAGCAGCAGGAGCGGGGGGGCCAATGAGCAGTTCTTC.

The genes are TRBV5-1 and TRBJ2-7; 10 bases are shared with TRBD1. The CDR3 extends over 14 amino acids. CDR1 is SGHRS, CDR2 YFSETQ, per germline. V trimming: 3 bases; J trimming: 2 bases; junction bases outside the gene matches: 2. The CDR3 region has the DNA TGCGCCAGCAGCTCCGGACAGGGGGCCTACGAGCAGTACTTC. Translation: CASSSGQGAYEQYF.

The chain uses TRBV30 and TRBJ1-3; no firm D call. Per germline, CDR1 GTSNPN and CDR2 SVGIG (reference sequence). The CDR3 is 12 amino acids. Trimming took off 2 bases at V and 4 bases at J, with 6 bases between the two ends. The CDR3 region has the DNA TGTGCCTGGAGTCCCGTAGGAAACACCATATATTTT. It translates to CAWSPVGNTIYF.

The chain recombines TRBV2 with TRBJ1-1; the D is unclear. Germline values: CDR1 SNHLY, CDR2 FYNNEI. V shed 7 bases and J shed 4 bases, with 10 bases lying between them. The length of the CDR3 is 12 residues. CDR3 DNA: TGTGCCAGCACCCGAGAAAGCACTGAAGCTTTCTTT. Residues: CASTRESTEAFF.

The chain combines TRBV25-1 with TRBJ1-6, with D possibly TRBD1 on 6 matching bases. V shed 3 bases and J shed 10 bases, with 13 bases lying between them. Germline CDR1 MGHDK, CDR2 SYGVNS. The CDR3 runs 14 residues. CDR3: CASSDSGGRSPLHF. The CDR3 coding sequence is TGTGCCAGCAGTGATTCGGGGGGCCGGTCACCCCTCCACTTT.

This chain uses TRBV28 with TRBJ1-3, with TRBD1 matching 7 bases. Germline CDR1 and CDR2: MDHEN and SYDVKM. The J segment lost 0 bases and the V segment lost 7 bases, leaving 12 bases of the junction unmatched. The CDR3 is 17 amino acids. The CDR3 DNA is TGTGCCAGCAAGAACGACAGGGCGCTCGACTCTGGAAACACCATATATTTT. Its protein is CASKNDRALDSGNTIYF.